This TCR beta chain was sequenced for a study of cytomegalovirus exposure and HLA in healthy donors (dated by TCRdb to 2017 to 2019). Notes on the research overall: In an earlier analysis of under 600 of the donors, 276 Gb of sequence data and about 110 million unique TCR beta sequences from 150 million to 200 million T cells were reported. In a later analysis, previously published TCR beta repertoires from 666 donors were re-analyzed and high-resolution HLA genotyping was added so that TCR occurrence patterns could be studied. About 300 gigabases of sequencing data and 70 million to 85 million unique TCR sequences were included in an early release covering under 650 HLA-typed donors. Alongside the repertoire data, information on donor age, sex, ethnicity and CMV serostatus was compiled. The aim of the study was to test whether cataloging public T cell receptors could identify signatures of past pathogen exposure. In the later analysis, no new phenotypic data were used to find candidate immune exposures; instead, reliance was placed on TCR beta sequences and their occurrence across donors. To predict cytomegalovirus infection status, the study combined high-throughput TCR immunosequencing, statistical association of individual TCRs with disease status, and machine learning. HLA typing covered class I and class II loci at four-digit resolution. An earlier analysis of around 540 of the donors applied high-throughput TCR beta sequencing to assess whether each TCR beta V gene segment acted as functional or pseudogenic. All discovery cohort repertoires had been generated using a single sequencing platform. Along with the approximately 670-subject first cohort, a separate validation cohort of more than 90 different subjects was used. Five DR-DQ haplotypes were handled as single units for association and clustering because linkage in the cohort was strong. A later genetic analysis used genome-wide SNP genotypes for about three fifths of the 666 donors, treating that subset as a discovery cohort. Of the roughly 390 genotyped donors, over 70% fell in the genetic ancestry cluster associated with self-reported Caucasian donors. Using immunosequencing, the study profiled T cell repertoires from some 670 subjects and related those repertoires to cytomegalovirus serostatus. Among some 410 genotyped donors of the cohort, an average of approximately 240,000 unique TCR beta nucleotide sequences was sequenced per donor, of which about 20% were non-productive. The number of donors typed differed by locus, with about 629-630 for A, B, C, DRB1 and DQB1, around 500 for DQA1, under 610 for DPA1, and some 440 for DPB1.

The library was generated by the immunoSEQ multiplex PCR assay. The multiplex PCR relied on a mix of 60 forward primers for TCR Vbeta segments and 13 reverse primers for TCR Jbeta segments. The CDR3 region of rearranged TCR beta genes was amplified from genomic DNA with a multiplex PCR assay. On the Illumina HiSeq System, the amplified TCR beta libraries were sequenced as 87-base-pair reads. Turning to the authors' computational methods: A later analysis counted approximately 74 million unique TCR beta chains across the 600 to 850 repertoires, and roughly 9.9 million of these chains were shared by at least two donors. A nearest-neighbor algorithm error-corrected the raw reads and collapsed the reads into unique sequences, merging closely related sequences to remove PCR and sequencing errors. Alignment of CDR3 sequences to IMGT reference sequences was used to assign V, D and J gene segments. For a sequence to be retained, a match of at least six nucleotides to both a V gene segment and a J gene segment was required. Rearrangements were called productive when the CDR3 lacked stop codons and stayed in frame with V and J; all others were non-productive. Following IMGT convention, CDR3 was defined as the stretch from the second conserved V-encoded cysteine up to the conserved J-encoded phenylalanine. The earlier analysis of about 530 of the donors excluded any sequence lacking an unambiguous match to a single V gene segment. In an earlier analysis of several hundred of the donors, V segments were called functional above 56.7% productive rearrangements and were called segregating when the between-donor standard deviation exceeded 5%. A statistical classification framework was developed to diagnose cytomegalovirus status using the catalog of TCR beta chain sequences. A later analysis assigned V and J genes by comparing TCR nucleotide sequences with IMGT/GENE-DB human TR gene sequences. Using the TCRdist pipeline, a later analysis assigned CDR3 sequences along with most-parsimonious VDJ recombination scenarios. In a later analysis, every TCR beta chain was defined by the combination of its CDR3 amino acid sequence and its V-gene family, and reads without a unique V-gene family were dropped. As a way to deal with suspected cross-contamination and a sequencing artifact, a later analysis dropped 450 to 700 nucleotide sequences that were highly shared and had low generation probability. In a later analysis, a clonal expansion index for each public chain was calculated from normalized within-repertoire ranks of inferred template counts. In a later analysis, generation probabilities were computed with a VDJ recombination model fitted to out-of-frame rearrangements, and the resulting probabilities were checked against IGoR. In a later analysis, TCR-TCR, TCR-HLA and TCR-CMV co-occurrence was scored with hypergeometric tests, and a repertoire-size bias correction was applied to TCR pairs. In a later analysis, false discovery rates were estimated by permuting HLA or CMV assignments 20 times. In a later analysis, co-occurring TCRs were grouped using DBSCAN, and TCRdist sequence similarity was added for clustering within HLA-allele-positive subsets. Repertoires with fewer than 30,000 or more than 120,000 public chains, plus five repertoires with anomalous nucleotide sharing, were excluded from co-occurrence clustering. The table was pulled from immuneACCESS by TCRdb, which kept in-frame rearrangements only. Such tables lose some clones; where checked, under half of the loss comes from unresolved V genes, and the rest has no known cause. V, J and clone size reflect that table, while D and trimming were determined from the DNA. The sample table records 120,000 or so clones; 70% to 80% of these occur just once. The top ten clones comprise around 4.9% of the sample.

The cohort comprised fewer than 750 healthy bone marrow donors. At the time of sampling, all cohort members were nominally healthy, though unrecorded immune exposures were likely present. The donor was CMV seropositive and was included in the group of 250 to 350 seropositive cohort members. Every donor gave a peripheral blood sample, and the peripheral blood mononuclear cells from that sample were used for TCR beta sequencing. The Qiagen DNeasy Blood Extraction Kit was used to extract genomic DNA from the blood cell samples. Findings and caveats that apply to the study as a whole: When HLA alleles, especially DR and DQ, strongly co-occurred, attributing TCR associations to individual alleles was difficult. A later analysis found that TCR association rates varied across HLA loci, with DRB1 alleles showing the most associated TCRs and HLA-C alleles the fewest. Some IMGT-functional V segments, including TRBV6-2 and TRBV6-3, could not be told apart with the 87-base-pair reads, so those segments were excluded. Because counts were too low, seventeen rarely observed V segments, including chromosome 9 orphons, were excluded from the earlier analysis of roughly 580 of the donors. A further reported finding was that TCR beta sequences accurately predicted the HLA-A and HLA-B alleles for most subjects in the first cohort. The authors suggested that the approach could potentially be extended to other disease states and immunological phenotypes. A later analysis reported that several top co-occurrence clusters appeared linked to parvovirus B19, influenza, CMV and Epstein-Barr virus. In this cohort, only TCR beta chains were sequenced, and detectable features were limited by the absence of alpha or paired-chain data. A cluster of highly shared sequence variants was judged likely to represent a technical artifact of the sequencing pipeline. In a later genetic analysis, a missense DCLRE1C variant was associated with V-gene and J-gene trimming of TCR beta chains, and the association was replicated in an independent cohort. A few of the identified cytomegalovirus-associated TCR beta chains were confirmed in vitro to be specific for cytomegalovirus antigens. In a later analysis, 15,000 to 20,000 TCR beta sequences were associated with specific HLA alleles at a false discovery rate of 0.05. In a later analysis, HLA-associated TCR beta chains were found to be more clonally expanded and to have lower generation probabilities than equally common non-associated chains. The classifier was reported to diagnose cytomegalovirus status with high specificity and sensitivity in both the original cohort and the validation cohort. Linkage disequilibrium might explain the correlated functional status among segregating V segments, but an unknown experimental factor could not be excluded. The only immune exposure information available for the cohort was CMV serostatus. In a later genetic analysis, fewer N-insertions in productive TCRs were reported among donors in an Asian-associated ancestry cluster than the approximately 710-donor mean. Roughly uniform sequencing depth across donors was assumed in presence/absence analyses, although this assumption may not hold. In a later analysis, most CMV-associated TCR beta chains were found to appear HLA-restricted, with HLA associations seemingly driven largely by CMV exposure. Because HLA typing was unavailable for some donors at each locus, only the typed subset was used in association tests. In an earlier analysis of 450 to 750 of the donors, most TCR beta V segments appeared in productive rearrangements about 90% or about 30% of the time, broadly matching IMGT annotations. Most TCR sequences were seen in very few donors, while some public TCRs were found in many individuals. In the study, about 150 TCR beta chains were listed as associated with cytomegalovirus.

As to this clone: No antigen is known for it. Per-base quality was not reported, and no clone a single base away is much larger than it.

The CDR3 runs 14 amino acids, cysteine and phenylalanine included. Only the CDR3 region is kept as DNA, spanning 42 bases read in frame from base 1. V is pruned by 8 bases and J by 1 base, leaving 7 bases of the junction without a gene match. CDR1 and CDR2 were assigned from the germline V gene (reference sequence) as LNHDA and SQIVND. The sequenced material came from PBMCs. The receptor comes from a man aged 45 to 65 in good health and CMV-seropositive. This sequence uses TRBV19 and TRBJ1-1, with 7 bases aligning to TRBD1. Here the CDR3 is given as CASLTGQANTEAFF. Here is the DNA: TGTGCCAGTTTGACCGGACAGGCGAACACTGAAGCTTTCTTT.